This T cell receptor beta chain was captured by sequencing in a study of shared clonotypes between healthy human individuals (dated by TCRdb to about 2020). About the study as a whole: The cohort included three men and two women between 18 and 49 years of age. For each donor, three plates each were used for CD4 naive and CD4 memory, two plates were used for CD8 naive, and one plate was used for CD8 memory. Between about 0.8 and 9 billion PBMCs per donor were obtained by leukapheresis. To estimate repertoire size and how much clonotype sharing occurs between individuals, the study deeply sequenced the blood TCR repertoires of 4 to 6 healthy adults. Different laboratories and diverse techniques were used to prepare libraries and sequence TCR repertoires, to increase sequencing depth and limit assay-specific biases. On the study overall, not on this receptor specifically: Sampling was restricted to blood, and TCR repertoires in tissues likely differ from the TCR repertoires found in blood. Larger estimated clonotype richness was generally found for naive subsets than for memory subsets. Clonotypes shared by all four sorted-subset donors showed higher generation probabilities than non-shared clonotypes. Because the study included a small number of donors, the genetic and exposure-history diversity represented was limited. Based on pairwise subsampling, the degree of clonotype sharing among donors was expected to be affected by sequencing depth. When a few donors were compared, the shared fraction of clonotypes was around 4.6% for naive CD4, around 3.6% for naive CD8, 2% to 2.5% for memory CD4, and about 0.36% for memory CD8. Rarefaction of sorted-subset datasets indicated incomplete sequencing despite the large sequencing depth.

The germline V end is reduced by 8 bases and the J end by 6 bases; junction bases left unmatched: 13. Reading from cysteine to phenylalanine, the CDR3 counts 14 amino acids. Only CDR3 DNA is held: 42 bases, read in frame from base 1. CDR1 MNHNS and CDR2 SASEGT were looked up in the germline V gene. For this clone: The target of this receptor is not known. Base quality data are lacking; no much larger clone is found one base away.

The donors were healthy, HIV-negative adults with no recently reported acute infections or vaccinations. Only Caucasian adults living in Nashville, Tennessee, USA were represented among the donors. Magnetic negative selection was used to enrich CD4+ T cells, after which naive cells were positively selected on CD45RA and the negative fraction became the memory subset. Blood was collected by leukapheresis, and PBMCs were isolated by Ficoll-Histopaque density gradient centrifugation and then cryopreserved in liquid nitrogen vapor phase. Analytical flow cytometry was used to check the purity and quantity of every magnetically sorted T cell population. Each sorted fraction had its genomic DNA isolated and then quantified by UV absorbance on a Nanodrop 2000c. Using the deep immunoSEQ assay, multiplex PCR amplified TCR CDR3 regions from genomic DNA. For each cell subset, the extracted genomic DNA was distributed evenly across all wells of several immunoSEQ 96-well plates, and each plate served as one replicate. For sorted subsets, about 210 ng of genomic DNA, equivalent to some 33,000 T cell genomes, went into each replicate PCR. The purified libraries were quantified using a Qubit 3.0 fluorometer, sized with a Bioanalyzer 2100, and then quantified again using the KAPA Library Quantification kit. Every immunoSEQ 96-well plate was sequenced on a separate single-read 150-cycle Illumina NextSeq 550 flow cell. As for the authors' bioinformatics: Because the immunoSEQ output included only junctional sequences and no quality scores, the filtering could not be the same as the filtering used for full-length reads. Sequences were annotated with PyIR, a Python wrapper for IgBLAST v1.9, and V/J genes and CDR3 were assigned using IMGT germline references. Reads with weak V/J assignments (E-value above 1e-6), missing CDR3, stop codons, out-of-frame junctions, or ambiguous translated residues were removed. V3J clonotypes were defined by identical inferred V gene, J gene, and CDR3 amino acid sequence. The percentage overlap between two repertoires was calculated by dividing the number of shared unique clonotypes by the size of the smaller repertoire. RTK rarefaction, the Chao1 estimator, and Recon v2.1 estimates of unobserved clonotypes were used to assess repertoire richness. Generation probabilities for all TCRbeta clonotypes obtained by the gDNA method from four donors were computed using OLGA. TCRdb took over this immuneACCESS table, retaining in-frame rearrangements with V and J assigned. Such tables are incomplete; in checked studies, under half of the missing clones stem from an unresolved V gene, and the remainder is unexplained. That table gives V, J and clone size, and the DNA gave D and trimming. The sample data list 2 million or so clones, and 85% to 95% of these were observed just once. The leading ten clones occupy roughly 0.13% of the sample.

This receptor chain uses TRBV6-1 and TRBJ2-7, with 7 central nucleotides matching TRBD1. The clonotype was recovered from a man between 18 and 35 years old in good health. Sample: naive CD4+ T cells sorted from blood. The sample's cell subset or site label, in plain terms: CD45RA+ positively selected. The CDR3: CASHKTGPEREQYF. The nucleotide sequence reads as follows: TGTGCCAGCCATAAGACAGGGCCTGAGCGCGAGCAGTACTTC.